The 30 T cell receptor beta chains reported below all come from one sample, sequenced in a study of T cell responses to AZD1222 COVID-19 vaccine. Profiling relied on immunoSEQ multiplex PCR, and the TCRdb table lists in-frame clones only, not all of them. Among 120,000 or so clones listed, about 86% were seen once. Sequencing used peripheral blood, obtained 28 days after the second AZD1222 dose. These TCRs come from an adult who received the AZD1222 COVID-19 vaccine.

The chain links TRBV6-5 to TRBJ2-7; no clear D gene. This CDR3 region has 13 residues. Germline V gene data show CDR1 as MNHEY and CDR2 as SVGAGI. Between the trimmed V and J ends, which lost 7 bases and 1 base, there was a span of 11 bases. In DNA, the CDR3 is TGTGCCAGCAATGGTGCGATTTCCTACGAGCAGTACTTC. Its protein product is CASNGAISYEQYF.

The chain uses TRBV18 and TRBJ2-1, with D possibly matching TRBD2 (5 bases). With 3 bases removed from V and 5 bases from J, the gap between germline ends came to 14 bases. The CDR3 is 15 amino acids. Germline V gene sequence: CDR1 KGHSH, CDR2 LQKENI. Here the CDR3 reads CASSPRSGTNNEQFF. CDR3 DNA sequence: TGTGCCAGCTCACCCCGAAGCGGAACAAACAATGAGCAGTTCTTC.

This chain links TRBV7-2 with TRBJ2-7, with D unclear. The CDR3 covers 13 residues. The germline V gene has CDR1 SGHTA and CDR2 FQGNSA. Trimming removed 0 bases at V and 2 bases at J, with 5 bases between. The CDR3 reads CASSLAVTYEQYF. CDR3 in DNA: TGTGCCAGCAGCTTAGCTGTTACCTACGAGCAGTACTTC.

The genes are TRBV7-2 and TRBJ2-1; unclear D gene. Trimming pared 3 bases from V and 6 bases from J, leaving 9 bases between. The CDR3 contains 13 residues. CDR1 is SGHTA, CDR2 FQGNSA, per germline. The CDR3 protein is CASSLNLLNEQFF. CDR3 coding DNA: TGTGCCAGCAGCTTGAATCTACTCAATGAGCAGTTCTTC.

This sequence joins TRBV30 and TRBJ2-1; 7 bases map to TRBD2. With V trimmed by 3 bases and J by 0 bases, 5 bases remained unmatched. This CDR3 region has 15 residues. Germline loops: CDR1 GTSNPN, CDR2 SVGIG (reference sequence). In DNA form, the CDR3 reads TGTGCCTGGAGCGTACTAGCGAACTCCTACAATGAGCAGTTCTTC. Protein product: CAWSVLANSYNEQFF.

This clone was detected only a few times. The CDR3 region is CASSRQGTSYGYTF. As DNA, the CDR3 is TGTGCCAGCAGCCGACAGGGGACGTCCTATGGCTACACCTTC. This chain connects TRBV3-1 (or the pseudogene TRBV3-2) to TRBJ1-2; 8 nucleotides agree with TRBD1. This CDR3 comprises 14 residues. Unmatched junction bases numbered 5, after V lost 4 bases and J lost 4 bases. Germline V lookup: CDR1 LGHDT, CDR2 YNNKEL (reference sequence).

The chain employs TRBV7-2 and TRBJ2-3; D is unclear. The ends were cut back, 1 base at V and 5 bases at J, with 7 bases in the middle. The CDR3 length is 13 residues. From germline, CDR1 is SGHTA and CDR2 FQGNSA. The CDR3 coding sequence is TGTGCCAGCAGCTTAGTCCTTCTAGATACGCAGTATTTT. It translates to CASSLVLLDTQYF.

This clone appeared once. The chain couples TRBV15 to TRBJ2-3; tentatively, D is TRBD1 (6 bases). CDR3 size: 13 residues. The ends were cut back, 4 bases at V and 5 bases at J, with 10 bases in the middle. Germline V gene lookup returns CDR1 LNHNV and CDR2 YYDKDF (reference sequence). The CDR3, as DNA: TGTGCCACCAGCACTCTAGGGGGAGATACGCAGTATTTT. Translated, it gives CATSTLGGDTQYF.

This clone was seen just once. The gene calls are TRBV28 and TRBJ2-7; the D gene is possibly TRBD2 (6 bases). The CDR3 is made up of 13 amino acids. From germline, CDR1 is MDHEN and CDR2 SYDVKM. The V end lost 5 bases, the J end lost 12 bases, and 20 bases lay between the germline ends. The CDR3 reads CASSMGLPLRGYF. The CDR3 bases are TGTGCCAGCAGTATGGGACTTCCCCTACGAGGGTACTTC.

V usage is TRBV19 and J usage is TRBJ2-2; tentative D call: TRBD2 (6 bases). Trimming removed 3 bases from V and 2 bases from J, with 16 bases in between. Germline lookup yields CDR1 LNHDA and CDR2 SQIVND (reference sequence). CDR3 length: 17 amino acids. In nucleotides, the CDR3 is TGTGCCAGTAGTATGGGGAGACTAGGGTCCAACACCGGGGAGCTGTTTTTT. Its translation is CASSMGRLGSNTGELFF. Looking up the rest from reference TRBV19 and TRBJ2-2 gives the full variable domain: DGGITQSPKYLFRKEGQNVTLSCEQNLNHDAMYWYRQDPGQGLRLIYYSQIVNDFQKGDIAEGYSVSREKKESFPLTVTSAQKNPTAFYLCASSMGRLGSNTGELFFGEGSRLTVL.

This sequence joins TRBV5-1 and TRBJ1-2; D unresolved. This CDR3 has 14 residues. V dropped 0 bases and J dropped 7 bases, with 13 bases sitting between them. The germline gives CDR1 SGHRS, CDR2 YFSETQ. The CDR3 sequence is CASSLEKGFGGYTF. The CDR3 DNA reads TGCGCCAGCAGCTTGGAGAAAGGTTTTGGTGGCTACACCTTC.

The genes are TRBV3-1 (or the pseudogene TRBV3-2) and TRBJ1-4, with D possibly being TRBD1 (5 bases). The CDR3 spans 13 residues. Germline CDR1 and CDR2: LGHDT and YNNKEL (reference sequence). Trimming cost V 0 bases and J 12 bases, with 11 bases left between them. In nucleotides, the CDR3 is TGTGCCAGCAGCCAAGATCGAGGAGGGGAACTGTTTTTT. Its translation is CASSQDRGGELFF.

V is TRBV11-3 and J is TRBJ1-1; 10 bases fit TRBD1. This CDR3 contains 14 residues. Germline V gives CDR1 SGHNT, CDR2 YENEEA. Trimming took 5 bases from V and 10 from J; bases not matched to a gene: 10. CDR3 sequence reads: CASSASGTGDRAFF. The CDR3 DNA is TGTGCCAGCAGCGCGTCCGGGACAGGGGATCGAGCTTTCTTT.

The gene calls are TRBV2 and TRBJ1-2; D call uncertain. Germline CDR1 is SNHLY and CDR2 is FYNNEI. V gave up 2 bases and J gave up 1 base, with 5 bases separating them. This CDR3 is 13 amino acids long. The CDR3 coding sequence is TGTGCCAGCAGTGAATCCCATAACTATGGCTACACCTTC. Translation: CASSESHNYGYTF.

This chain uses TRBV6-6 with TRBJ1-5; D remains ambiguous. Germline V gives CDR1 MNHNY, CDR2 SVGAGI (reference sequence). This CDR3 comprises 14 residues. V was cut by 6 bases and J by 3 bases, with 12 bases left in between. The CDR3 sequence is CASSPPGFNQPQHF. CDR3 DNA sequence: TGTGCCAGCAGCCCCCCAGGATTCAATCAGCCCCAGCATTTT.

This sequence joins TRBV29-1 and TRBJ1-1, with D maybe TRBD1 (6 bases). CDR3 length equals 13 residues. Trimming shortened V by 6 bases and J by 5 bases, and 16 bases separated the two germline ends. The germline gives CDR1 SQVTM, CDR2 ANQGSEA. This CDR3 reads CSVRHRDSTEAFF. CDR3 coding DNA: TGCAGCGTCCGTCACAGGGATTCAACTGAAGCTTTCTTT.

The chain links TRBV4-3 to TRBJ2-7, with a weak D call TRBD2 (6 bases). The CDR3 consists of 18 residues. Trimming cost V 0 bases and J 7 bases, with 25 bases left between them. Germline V gene lookup returns CDR1 LGHNA and CDR2 YSLEER. CDR3: CASSQDWNGLYPSGEQYF. The CDR3 region has the DNA TGCGCCAGCAGCCAAGATTGGAACGGACTCTACCCCAGCGGGGAGCAGTACTTC.

This clone was observed a handful of times. The CDR3 sequence: CASSQTVNTIYF. The DNA of the CDR3 is TGTGCCAGCAGCCAAACCGTTAACACCATATATTTT. The chain uses TRBV3-1 (or the pseudogene TRBV3-2) and TRBJ1-3; no firm D call. The V gene's germline CDR1 is LGHDT and CDR2 YNNKEL (reference sequence). V lost 2 bases and J 7 bases, leaving 6 bases between the germline ends. This CDR3 spans 12 amino acids.

The chain joins TRBV7-2 to TRBJ1-2; 7 positions match TRBD1. There are 13 residues in the CDR3. Germline-derived CDR1 and CDR2 are SGHTA and FQGNSA. V lost 3 bases to trimming and J lost 4 bases; unmatched junction nucleotides: 2. CDR3 in DNA: TGTGCCAGCAGCTTGACAGGGAGCTATGGCTACACCTTC. It codes for CASSLTGSYGYTF.

The chain uses TRBV18 and TRBJ1-4; the match to TRBD1 covers 10 bases. This CDR3 contains 17 residues. The V segment lost 5 bases and the J segment 0 bases; nucleotides outside the gene matches: 6. The germline gives CDR1 KGHSH, CDR2 LQKENI. CDR3 DNA sequence: TGTGCCAGCTCATCTACCGGGACAGGGGCAACTAATGAAAAACTGTTTTTT. It yields the protein CASSSTGTGATNEKLFF.

V is TRBV6-5 and J is TRBJ2-7; D uncertain. This CDR3 comprises 13 residues. The germline CDR1 and CDR2 sequences are MNHEY and SVGAGI. With 2 bases removed from V and 2 bases from J, the gap between germline ends came to 7 bases. CDR3 loop: CASSYTLAYEQYF. In nucleotides, the CDR3 is TGTGCCAGCAGTTACACCCTGGCCTACGAGCAGTACTTC.

The rearrangement uses TRBV6-5 and TRBJ1-3; 7 nucleotides agree with TRBD1. The CDR3 is 13 residues long. V shed 10 bases and J 2 bases; nucleotides not matched to a gene: 5. Germline V gives CDR1 MNHEY, CDR2 SVGAGI. The CDR3: CATRGGTGNTIYF. The CDR3, as DNA: TGTGCCACCAGGGGGGGCACTGGAAACACCATATATTTT.

This chain uses TRBV4-3 with TRBJ2-7; TRBD1 is a possible D gene (7 bases). This CDR3 has 15 residues. V was shortened by 1 base and J by 3 bases, with 13 bases between the two germline ends. Germline loops: CDR1 LGHNA, CDR2 YSLEER. CDR3 region: CASSQAQGGLYEQYF. For the CDR3, the DNA is TGCGCCAGCAGCCAAGCCCAGGGGGGTCTCTACGAGCAGTACTTC.

In this sample, this clone turned up a few times. The chain employs TRBV24-1 and TRBJ2-3; 12 positions match TRBD2. CDR1 is KGHDR and CDR2 is SFDVKD in the germline V gene. The CDR3 totals 18 residues. Losses at the gene ends were 2 bases for V and 0 bases for J; bases not matched to a gene: 5. The CDR3 sequence: CATSDSRLAGASTDTQYF. The CDR3 DNA follows: TGTGCCACCAGTGATTCACGACTAGCGGGGGCTAGCACAGATACGCAGTATTTT.

The rearrangement joins TRBV7-2 to TRBJ1-2, with D maybe TRBD1 (6 bases). This CDR3 is built from 13 residues. Trimming shortened V by 1 base and J by 4 bases, and 7 bases separated the two germline ends. Germline loops: CDR1 SGHTA, CDR2 FQGNSA. In DNA, the CDR3 is TGTGCCAGCAGCTTAGACAGGGTCTATGGCTACACCTTC. Protein: CASSLDRVYGYTF. Full variable domain (missing parts from reference TRBV7-2 and TRBJ1-2): GAGVSQSPSNKVTEKGKDVELRCDPISGHTALYWYRQSLGQGLEFLIYFQGNSAPDKSGLPSDRFSAERTGGSVSTLTIQRTQQEDSAVYLCASSLDRVYGYTFGSGTRLTVV.

The chain couples TRBV3-1 (or the pseudogene TRBV3-2) to TRBJ1-1; no clear D gene. V was trimmed by 3 bases and J by 6 bases, leaving 5 bases between them. Germline V lookup: CDR1 LGHDT, CDR2 YNNKEL (reference sequence). CDR3 length: 11 amino acids. This chain's CDR3 is CASSQKAEAFF. The CDR3 region has the DNA TGTGCCAGCAGCCAGAAGGCTGAAGCTTTCTTT.

This chain links TRBV7-3 with TRBJ1-5, with TRBD1 matching over 7 bases. The trim removed 3 bases at V and 0 bases at J, leaving 5 bases unmatched. The length of the CDR3 is 16 residues. Germline V lookup: CDR1 SGHTA, CDR2 FQGTGA. CDR3 region: CASSFRTGDSNQPQHF. In nucleotides, the CDR3 is TGTGCCAGCAGCTTCCGGACAGGAGATAGCAATCAGCCCCAGCATTTT.

V and J are TRBV6-2 or TRBV6-3 and TRBJ1-5; TRBD1 matches 7 bases. J gave up 0 bases and V 6 bases, and 11 bases lay outside the gene matches. The CDR3 totals 17 residues. Germline loops: CDR1 MNHEY, CDR2 SVGEGT. The CDR3 protein is CASSPRAGGNSNQPQHF. Written as DNA, the CDR3 is TGTGCCAGCAGCCCCCGGGCAGGGGGGAATAGCAATCAGCCCCAGCATTTT.

The chain combines TRBV29-1 with TRBJ2-7; D unclear. V lost 6 bases and J lost 2, with 5 bases in between. Germline CDR1 reads SQVTM; CDR2 reads ANQGSEA. This CDR3 is built from 10 residues. The chain's CDR3 is CSVTTYEQYF. In DNA, the CDR3 is TGCAGCGTCACAACCTACGAGCAGTACTTC.

The J gene is TRBJ1-1, the V gene TRBV2, with a weak D call TRBD1 (6 bases). Looked up from germline, CDR1 is SNHLY and CDR2 is FYNNEI. The CDR3 contains 18 residues. The V end was cut by 8 bases, the J end by 0 bases, with 25 bases between. CDR3 sequence: CASSSIGAGEGVNTEAFF. The CDR3 DNA reads as TGTGCCAGCTCATCGATTGGGGCAGGGGAGGGCGTGAACACTGAAGCTTTCTTT.